The rows below give T cell receptor beta chains drawn from one sample of a study of neurological immune-mediated disorders. MiXCR, run by TCRdb on the 5' RACE reads, gives a single entry per CDR3 protein. The data show under 45,000 distinct CDR3 sequences, 9.5% to 15% seen once. The sequencing input was PBMCs. These receptors all stem from a female donor in good health. Each CDR3 is given with its conserved first and last residue. A D gene is named only where the DNA matches it firmly. Only some rows state a clone size, as once, few, many or a class for expanded clones.

size: many
V: TRBV3-1
D: .
J: TRBJ1-2
CDR3: CASSQDRTGPSYGYTF
DNA: TGTGCCAGCAGCCAAGATCGTACAGGGCCCAGCTATGGCTACACCTTC

size: many
V: TRBV6-1
D: TRBD2
J: TRBJ2-5
CDR3: CASSEPARGVGTETQYF
DNA: TGTGCCAGCAGTGAACCCGCCCGGGGGGTCGGCACGGAGACCCAGTACTTC

size: many
V: TRBV11-2
D: .
J: TRBJ1-5
CDR3: CASSLASNQPQHF
DNA: TGTGCCAGCAGCTTAGCATCTAATCAGCCCCAGCATTTT

size: .
V: TRBV5-1
D: TRBD2
J: TRBJ2-7
CDR3: CASSLGGLAGGAYEQYF
DNA: TGCGCCAGCAGCTTGGGGGGACTAGCGGGAGGAGCCTACGAGCAGTACTTC

size: many
V: TRBV24-1
D: .
J: TRBJ1-2
CDR3: CATSDPGTSNYGYTF
DNA: TGTGCCACCAGTGATCCTGGCACTTCTAACTATGGCTACACCTTC

size: many
V: TRBV18
D: .
J: TRBJ2-7
CDR3: CASSPAEGISYEQYF
DNA: TGTGCCAGCTCACCCGCTGAAGGGATCTCCTACGAGCAGTACTTC

size: many
V: TRBV5-1
D: .
J: TRBJ1-1
CDR3: CASSLGKTEAFF
DNA: TGCGCCAGCAGCTTGGGAAAAACTGAAGCTTTCTTT

size: many
V: TRBV14
D: .
J: TRBJ2-3
CDR3: CASSQGKGRLKYTDTQYF
DNA: TGTGCCAGCAGCCAAGGAAAGGGGAGACTGAAATACACAGATACGCAGTATTTT

size: .
V: TRBV5-1
D: .
J: TRBJ2-1
CDR3: CASILEVRSHDKQFF
DNA: TGCGCCAGCATCTTGGAGGTGAGGTCCCACGATAAGCAGTTCTTC

size: .
V: TRBV18
D: .
J: TRBJ2-1
CDR3: CASSPRRGSYNEQFF
DNA: TGTGCCAGCTCACCCCGACGGGGCTCCTACAATGAGCAGTTCTTC

size: many
V: TRBV12-3/TRBV12-4
D: .
J: TRBJ2-3
CDR3: CASSLSGPGTDTQYF
DNA: TGTGCCAGCAGTTTGTCAGGGCCCGGCACAGATACGCAGTATTTT

size: many
V: TRBV10-3
D: TRBD1
J: TRBJ2-3
CDR3: CAISSGTDPTQYF
DNA: TGTGCCATCAGTTCGGGGACAGACCCTACGCAGTATTTT

size: many
V: TRBV4-1
D: TRBD2
J: TRBJ2-3
CDR3: CASSRGLAGRSTDTQYF
DNA: TGCGCCAGCAGCCGAGGACTAGCGGGGAGAAGCACAGATACGCAGTATTTT

size: many
V: TRBV7-8
D: .
J: TRBJ2-3
CDR3: CASSLLTSTDTQYF
DNA: TGTGCCAGCAGCCTCCTAACGAGCACAGATACGCAGTATTTT

size: many
V: TRBV25-1
D: TRBD1
J: TRBJ1-2
CDR3: CASSGSRDRIFYGYTF
DNA: TGTGCCAGCAGTGGATCCCGGGACAGGATCTTCTATGGCTACACCTTC

size: many
V: TRBV6-1
D: .
J: TRBJ2-7
CDR3: CASSEGPGSNEQYF
DNA: TGTGCCAGCAGTGAGGGGCCAGGGTCCAACGAGCAGTACTTC

size: .
V: TRBV7-9
D: .
J: TRBJ2-1
CDR3: CASSFYICSARTGTGTNEQFF
DNA: .

size: many
V: TRBV20-1
D: .
J: TRBJ1-2
CDR3: CSARGAGNGYTF
DNA: TGCAGTGCTAGGGGGGCAGGGAATGGCTACACCTTC

size: .
V: TRBV11-3
D: TRBD2
J: TRBJ2-1
CDR3: CASSEAGALTNEQFF
DNA: TGTGCCAGCAGTGAAGCGGGGGCCCTAACCAATGAGCAGTTCTTC

size: many
V: TRBV6-6
D: .
J: TRBJ2-5
CDR3: CASTTSGETQYF
DNA: TGTGCCAGCACTACATCCGGGGAGACCCAGTACTTC

size: few
V: TRBV4-1
D: .
J: TRBJ1-3
CDR3: CASSQGIRGNTIYF
DNA: TGCGCCAGCAGCCAGGGAATACGGGGAAACACCATATATTTT

size: many
V: TRBV12-3/TRBV12-4
D: TRBD2
J: TRBJ2-3
CDR3: CASSSRVGLAGTDTQYF
DNA: TGTGCCAGCAGTTCCAGAGTGGGACTAGCGGGCACAGATACGCAGTATTTT

size: many
V: TRBV27
D: .
J: TRBJ2-3
CDR3: CASSFWAGSLGDTQYF
DNA: TGTGCCAGCAGTTTTTGGGCGGGGTCGTTAGGCGATACGCAGTATTTT

size: .
V: TRBV5-4
D: .
J: TRBJ2-1
CDR3: CASSGPNEQFF
DNA: TGTGCCAGCTCTGGTCCCAATGAGCAGTTCTTC

size: many
V: TRBV5-1
D: TRBD2
J: TRBJ2-1
CDR3: CASQPGGSSYNEQFF
DNA: TGCGCCAGCCAACCGGGGGGGAGCTCCTACAATGAGCAGTTCTTC

size: .
V: TRBV7-9
D: .
J: TRBJ2-7
CDR3: CAISPHGYEQYF
DNA: TGTGCCATCAGCCCACATGGGTACGAGCAGTACTTC

size: many
V: TRBV9
D: .
J: TRBJ1-1
CDR3: CASSADRLTEAFF
DNA: TGTGCCAGCAGCGCCGACAGGCTCACTGAAGCTTTCTTT

size: many
V: TRBV5-1
D: .
J: TRBJ2-1
CDR3: CASSPTGALTYNEQFF
DNA: TGCGCCAGCAGCCCAACCGGGGCGCTGACCTACAATGAGCAGTTCTTC

size: many
V: TRBV19
D: .
J: TRBJ2-1
CDR3: CASSRTGDSYNEQFF
DNA: TGTGCCAGTAGTAGGACGGGAGACTCCTACAATGAGCAGTTCTTC